The 22 T cell receptor beta chains given below trace back to one sample, sequenced in a study of cytomegalovirus exposure and HLA in healthy donors. This PCR relied on a set of 60 Vbeta primers and 13 Jbeta primers. Measured with immunoSEQ multiplex PCR; TCRdb has only the in-frame clones, and not every one. The sample has 130,000 to 150,000 clones; approximately 81% are singletons. Sequencing used PBMCs. The receptors here all came from a boy aged 2 to 10 in good health and CMV-seronegative.

The rearrangement joins TRBV5-4 to TRBJ2-1, with 8 bases lining up with TRBD2. Per germline, CDR1 SGHNT and CDR2 YYREEE (reference sequence). The CDR3 is made up of 18 amino acids. Trimming cost V 4 bases and J 2 bases; bases outside gene matches: 14. Here the CDR3 DNA reads TGTGCCAGCAGCCGGCCGTCGAAGCGGGGGTACGCCTACAATGAGCAGTTCTTC. It translates to CASSRPSKRGYAYNEQFF. The complete variable domain, with remaining parts taken from reference TRBV5-4 and TRBJ2-1, reads ETGVTQSPTHLIKTRGQQVTLRCSSQSGHNTVSWYQQALGQGPQFIFQYYREEENGRGNFPPRFSGLQFPNYSSELNVNALELDDSALYLCASSRPSKRGYAYNEQFFGPGTRLTVL.

The chain combines TRBV30 with TRBJ2-7; no definite D call. Trimming removed 0 bases at V and 0 bases at J, with 3 bases between. The CDR3 extends over 12 amino acids. Germline V gene sequence: CDR1 GTSNPN, CDR2 SVGIG (reference sequence). DNA of the CDR3: TGTGCCTGGAGTGTCCGCTCCTACGAGCAGTACTTC. Translation: CAWSVRSYEQYF. Full variable domain (rest looked up from reference TRBV30 and TRBJ2-7): SQTIHQWPATLVQPVGSPLSLECTVEGTSNPNLYWYRQAAGRGLQLLFYSVGIGQISSEVPQNLSASRPQDRQFILSSKKLLLSDSGFYLCAWSVRSYEQYFGPGTRLTVT.

V and J are TRBV4-3 and TRBJ2-7, with 10 bases lining up with TRBD1. CDR3 size: 15 residues. The V gene's germline CDR1 is LGHNA and CDR2 YSLEER. V trimming: 1 base; J trimming: 2 bases; junction bases outside the gene matches: 2. The CDR3 DNA is TGCGCCAGCAGCCAAGGGGGACAGGGGCCCTACGAGCAGTACTTC. Protein: CASSQGGQGPYEQYF.

The rearrangement uses TRBV6-5 and TRBJ2-4; TRBD2 might be the D (6 bases). V lost 2 bases to trimming and J lost 12 bases, with 17 bases between them. The CDR3 sequence is 14 residues long. Germline CDR1 MNHEY, CDR2 SVGAGI. In nucleotides, the CDR3 is TGTGCCAGCAGTTACCGACGGGACTCTGGGGCTCAGTACTTC. Translated, it gives CASSYRRDSGAQYF.

The V call is TRBV14, the J call TRBJ2-5; unclear D gene. The CDR3 consists of 11 residues. Germline CDR1 is SGHDN and CDR2 is FVKESK. Trimming took 4 bases from V and 4 from J, leaving 4 bases between them. This chain's CDR3 is CASSPVETQYF. The CDR3 nucleotides read TGTGCCAGCAGCCCGGTAGAGACCCAGTACTTC.

This clone showed up just once. This chain links TRBV7-9 with TRBJ2-5; D is ambiguous. V gave up 11 bases and J gave up 3 bases, with 10 bases separating them. The CDR3 is 11 residues long. CDR1 SEHNR and CDR2 FQNEAQ come from the germline V gene (reference sequence). The CDR3 here is CAGAREETQYF. For the CDR3, the DNA is TGTGCCGGAGCTAGAGAAGAGACCCAGTACTTC.

The V gene is TRBV19, the J gene TRBJ1-5, with 12 bases that match TRBD1. The J segment lost 6 bases and the V segment lost 6 bases, leaving 12 bases of the junction unmatched. Germline CDR1 LNHDA, CDR2 SQIVND (reference sequence). CDR3 length: 17 residues. The CDR3 coding sequence is TGTGCCAGTAGCGAGTGGATCGGGACAGGGGGCAGTCAGCCCCAGCATTTT. Protein product: CASSEWIGTGGSQPQHF.

The genes are TRBV4-1 and TRBJ1-4; unclear D gene. Trimming shortened V by 0 bases and J by 4 bases, and 6 bases separated the two germline ends. This CDR3 is 14 amino acids long. Germline V gives CDR1 MGHRA, CDR2 YSYEKL. In nucleotides, the CDR3 is TGCGCCAGCAGCCAAGATCCGGGTAATGAAAAACTGTTTTTT. Protein sequence: CASSQDPGNEKLFF.

V is TRBV4-2 and J is TRBJ2-7; 10 nucleotides match TRBD1. The CDR3 has 16 amino acids. V was clipped by 0 bases and J by 4 bases; unmatched bases: 6. In germline, CDR1 is LGHNA, CDR2 YNFKEQ. CDR3 nucleotides: TGTGCCAGCAGCCAAGAAGGTGGGACAGGGGTGTACGAGCAGTACTTC. The encoded protein is CASSQEGGTGVYEQYF.

The J gene is TRBJ1-6, the V gene TRBV19; no firm D call. From germline, CDR1 is LNHDA and CDR2 SQIVND (reference sequence). V lost 5 bases and J 9 bases, leaving 14 bases between the germline ends. The CDR3 runs to 14 residues. The CDR3 DNA follows: TGTGCCAGTAGTTCTTTGGCGTCGGGTTCACCCCTCCACTTT. This encodes CASSSLASGSPLHF.

This chain uses TRBV11-3 with TRBJ2-5; 9 nucleotides agree with TRBD2. Germline assignment: CDR1 SGHNT and CDR2 YENEEA. Unmatched junction bases numbered 4, after V lost 2 bases and J lost 3 bases. CDR3 size: 15 residues. The CDR3 region has the DNA TGTGCCAGCAGCTTATATATAGCGGGGGAAGAGACCCAGTACTTC. This encodes CASSLYIAGEETQYF.

The chain is built from TRBV29-1 and TRBJ2-1; no definite D call. Germline assignment: CDR1 SQVTM and CDR2 ANQGSEA. The CDR3 sequence is 15 residues long. Trimming shortened V by 6 bases and J by 0 bases, and 15 bases separated the two germline ends. The CDR3 bases are TGCAGCGTGACCCGCCTAGATAGCTCCTACAATGAGCAGTTCTTC. It is translated as CSVTRLDSSYNEQFF.

V gene TRBV27 combines with J gene TRBJ1-2; the D is unclear. CDR3 size: 15 residues. Trimming left V 3 bases short and J 5 bases short, with 16 bases between. The germline V gene has CDR1 MNHEY and CDR2 SMNVEV (reference sequence). CDR3 sequence: CASSFIPTEKYGYTF. In nucleotides, the CDR3 is TGTGCCAGCAGTTTTATTCCAACAGAAAAATATGGCTACACCTTC.

This rearrangement joins TRBV15 to TRBJ1-2; TRBD1 aligns across 9 bases. In germline, CDR1 is LNHNV, CDR2 YYDKDF (reference sequence). The V gene end was trimmed by 4 bases and the J gene end by 8 bases; junction bases not matched to a gene: 11. The CDR3 is 15 amino acids. CDR3 in amino acids: CATSIRDREGNGYTF. CDR3 bases: TGTGCCACCAGCATCCGGGACAGGGAGGGTAACGGCTACACCTTC.

The rearrangement links TRBV5-5 to TRBJ2-7; 7 bases are a match to TRBD2. The CDR3 contains 17 residues. V lost 0 bases and J lost 0; bases outside the gene matches: 9. Germline CDR1 and CDR2: SGHKS and YYEKEE (reference sequence). The CDR3, as DNA: TGTGCCAGCAGCTTGGGGTGGGCTAGCGGTAACTCCTACGAGCAGTACTTC. Protein sequence: CASSLGWASGNSYEQYF.

V gene TRBV18 combines with J gene TRBJ2-3; D perhaps matches TRBD1 (6 bases). V was cut by 3 bases and J by 4 bases, with 20 bases left in between. Per germline, CDR1 KGHSH and CDR2 LQKENI. This CDR3 contains 17 residues. The CDR3 DNA is TGTGCCAGCTCACCCAACCGTGTCAGGGGTGCATCAGATACGCAGTATTTT. Translation gives CASSPNRVRGASDTQYF.

The table lists this clone with a count of one. The chain recombines TRBV6-1 with TRBJ2-1; 10 bases are shared with TRBD2. Trimming took 3 bases from V and 6 from J; bases not matched to a gene: 5. CDR1 and CDR2 (germline): MNHNS, SASEGT. The CDR3 spans 15 residues. CDR3 residues: CASSELAGVINEQFF. The CDR3 DNA reads as TGTGCCAGCAGTGAGCTAGCGGGGGTTATCAATGAGCAGTTCTTC.

The rearrangement uses TRBV7-3 and TRBJ2-3; tentatively, D is TRBD2 (7 bases). Trimming took off 2 bases at V and 0 bases at J, with 9 bases between the two ends. The germline gives CDR1 SGHTA, CDR2 FQGTGA. This CDR3 region has 15 residues. The CDR3 loop reads CASSLGGASTDTQYF. The CDR3 DNA sequence: TGTGCCAGCAGCTTAGGGGGGGCTAGCACAGATACGCAGTATTTT.

V is TRBV5-5 and J is TRBJ2-1; a weak D match, TRBD2 (5 bases). V dropped 6 bases and J dropped 9 bases, with 16 bases sitting between them. The CDR3 spans 13 residues. Germline loops: CDR1 SGHKS, CDR2 YYEKEE (reference sequence). The CDR3 DNA is TGTGCCAGCACCCCCGCCGGTGGGAGTGAGCAGTTCTTC. It translates to CASTPAGGSEQFF.

This chain links TRBV7-3 with TRBJ1-1; 9 bases are a match to TRBD1. CDR1 SGHTA and CDR2 FQGTGA come from the germline V gene. V shed 5 bases, J shed 5 bases, and the junction held 6 bases outside the gene matches. The length of the CDR3 is 14 residues. In nucleotides, the CDR3 is TGTGCCAGCAGCCTCCGGGACAGGGCTACTGAAGCTTTCTTT. This gives the protein CASSLRDRATEAFF. The full variable domain, completed using reference TRBV7-3 and TRBJ1-1, is GAGVSQTPSNKVTEKGKYVELRCDPISGHTALYWYRQSLGQGPEFLIYFQGTGAADDSGLPNDRFFAVRPEGSVSTLKIQRTERGDSAVYLCASSLRDRATEAFFGQGTRLTVV.

The chain carries TRBV19 and TRBJ2-7; D possibly corresponds to TRBD2 (6 bases). V shed 0 bases and J shed 2 bases, with 14 bases lying between them. CDR3 size: 16 residues. The germline V gene has CDR1 LNHDA and CDR2 SQIVND (reference sequence). For the CDR3, the DNA is TGTGCCAGTAGTATAGATTTCGGCGGCGGGACCTACGAGCAGTACTTC. Its translation is CASSIDFGGGTYEQYF.

The chain employs TRBV19 and TRBJ2-2; the match to TRBD2 covers 8 bases. CDR1 LNHDA and CDR2 SQIVND come from the germline V gene (reference sequence). Losses at the gene ends were 5 bases for V and 4 bases for J; bases not matched to a gene: 18. The CDR3 is made up of 19 amino acids. The CDR3 DNA follows: TGTGCCAGTAGTCAAATAACGGGAGGGGGGGGGAGTCGCACCGGGGAGCTGTTTTTT. Translation: CASSQITGGGGSRTGELFF.